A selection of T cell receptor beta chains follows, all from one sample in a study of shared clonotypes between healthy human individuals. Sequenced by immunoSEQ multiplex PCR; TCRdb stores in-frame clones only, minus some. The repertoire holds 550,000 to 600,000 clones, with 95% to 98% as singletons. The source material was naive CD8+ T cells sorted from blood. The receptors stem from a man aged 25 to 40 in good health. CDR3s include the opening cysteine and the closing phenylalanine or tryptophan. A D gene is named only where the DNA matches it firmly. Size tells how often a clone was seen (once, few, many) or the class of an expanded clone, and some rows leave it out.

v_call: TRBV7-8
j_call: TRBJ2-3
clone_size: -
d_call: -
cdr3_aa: CASSPRGYTDTQYF
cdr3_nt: TGTGCCAGCAGCCCCCGAGGGTACACAGATACGCAGTATTTT

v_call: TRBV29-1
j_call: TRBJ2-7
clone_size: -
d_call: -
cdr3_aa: CSVWLVDLYEQYF
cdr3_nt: TGCAGCGTATGGCTCGTGGACCTCTACGAGCAGTACTTC

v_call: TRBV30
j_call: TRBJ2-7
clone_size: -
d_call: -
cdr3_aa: CGGGKDSYYEQYF
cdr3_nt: TGTGGTGGAGGAAAGGATTCTTACTACGAGCAGTACTTC

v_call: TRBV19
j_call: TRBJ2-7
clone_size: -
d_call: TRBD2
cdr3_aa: CASSWTSGRDGSYEQYF
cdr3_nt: TGTGCCAGTAGCTGGACTAGCGGAAGGGACGGTTCCTACGAGCAGTACTTC

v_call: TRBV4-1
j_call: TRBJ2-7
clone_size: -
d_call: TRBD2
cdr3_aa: CASSHNSGSLSYEQYF
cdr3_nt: TGCGCCAGCAGCCATAATAGCGGGAGTCTTTCCTACGAGCAGTACTTC

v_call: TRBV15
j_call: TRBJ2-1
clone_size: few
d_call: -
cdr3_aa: CATSRAEGQLRNNEQFF
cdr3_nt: TGTGCCACCAGCAGAGCAGAAGGTCAGTTGCGGAACAATGAGCAGTTCTTC

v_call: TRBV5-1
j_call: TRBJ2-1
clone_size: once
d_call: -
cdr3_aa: CASSLGWGRAIGEDNEQFF
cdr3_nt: TGCGCCAGCAGCTTGGGTTGGGGGCGAGCCATCGGCGAGGACAATGAGCAGTTCTTC

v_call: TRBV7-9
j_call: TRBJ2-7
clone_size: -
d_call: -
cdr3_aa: CASNPDSYSYEQYF
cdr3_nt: TGTGCCAGCAACCCGGACAGTTACTCCTACGAGCAGTACTTC

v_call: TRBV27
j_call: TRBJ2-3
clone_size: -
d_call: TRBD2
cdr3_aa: CASSPIAGGQGDTQYF
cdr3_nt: TGTGCCAGCAGTCCTATAGCGGGAGGGCAAGGAGATACGCAGTATTTT

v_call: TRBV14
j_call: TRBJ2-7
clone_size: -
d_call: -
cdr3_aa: CASSWTGLEQYF
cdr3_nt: TGTGCCAGCAGCTGGACTGGACTCGAGCAGTACTTC

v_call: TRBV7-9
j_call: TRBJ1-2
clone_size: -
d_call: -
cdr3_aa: CASSLGWDGYTF
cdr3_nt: TGTGCCAGCAGCTTAGGATGGGACGGCTACACCTTC

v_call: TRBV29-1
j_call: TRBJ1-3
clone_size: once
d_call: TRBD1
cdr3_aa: CSVEERTGVNTIYF
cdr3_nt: TGCAGCGTTGAAGAACGGACAGGGGTTAACACCATATATTTT

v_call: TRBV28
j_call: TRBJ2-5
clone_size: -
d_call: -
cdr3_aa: CASSLSVGSSGVETQYF
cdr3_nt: TGTGCCAGCAGTTTGTCGGTTGGGAGTTCGGGTGTAGAGACCCAGTACTTC

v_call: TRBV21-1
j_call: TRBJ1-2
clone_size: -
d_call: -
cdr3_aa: CASSKQRGNYGYTF
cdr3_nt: TGTGCCAGCAGCAAACAACGGGGCAACTATGGCTACACCTTC

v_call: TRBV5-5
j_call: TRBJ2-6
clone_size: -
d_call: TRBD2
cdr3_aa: CASSPLAGLSGANVLTF
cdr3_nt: TGTGCCAGCAGCCCCCTAGCGGGCCTCTCTGGGGCCAACGTCCTGACTTTC

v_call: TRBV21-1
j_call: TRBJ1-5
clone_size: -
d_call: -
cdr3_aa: CASSNLVAWQPQHF
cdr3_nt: TGTGCCAGCAGCAACCTCGTGGCGTGGCAGCCCCAGCATTTT

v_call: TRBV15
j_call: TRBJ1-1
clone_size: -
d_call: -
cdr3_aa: CATSRDLRRDTEAFF
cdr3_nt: TGTGCCACCAGCAGAGATTTGAGGCGGGACACTGAAGCTTTCTTT

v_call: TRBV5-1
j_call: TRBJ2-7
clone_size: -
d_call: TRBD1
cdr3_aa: CASSQGAEMTYEQYF
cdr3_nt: TGCGCCAGCAGTCAGGGGGCCGAAATGACGTACGAGCAGTACTTC

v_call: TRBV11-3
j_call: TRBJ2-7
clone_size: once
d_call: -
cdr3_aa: CASSTGLTSYEQYF
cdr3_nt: TGTGCCAGCAGCACGGGACTGACTTCCTACGAGCAGTACTTC

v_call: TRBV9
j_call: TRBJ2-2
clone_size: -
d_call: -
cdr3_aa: CASSVGGPGELFF
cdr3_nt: TGTGCCAGCAGCGTGGGGGGTCCCGGGGAGCTGTTTTTT

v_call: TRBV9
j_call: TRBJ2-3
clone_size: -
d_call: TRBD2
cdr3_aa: CASSMAGADTDTQYF
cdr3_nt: TGTGCCAGCAGTATGGCGGGAGCGGACACAGATACGCAGTATTTT

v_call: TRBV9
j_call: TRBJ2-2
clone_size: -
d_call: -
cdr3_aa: CASSVSPVGDGTGELFF
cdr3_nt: TGTGCCAGCAGCGTCTCCCCTGTTGGGGACGGCACCGGGGAGCTGTTTTTT

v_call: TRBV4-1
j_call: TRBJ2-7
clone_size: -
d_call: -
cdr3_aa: CASSPAGGSYEQYF
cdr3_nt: TGCGCCAGCAGCCCCGCTGGGGGGAGCTACGAGCAGTACTTC

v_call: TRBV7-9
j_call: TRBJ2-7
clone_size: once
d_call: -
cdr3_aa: CASSPTRGAYEQYF
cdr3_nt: TGTGCCAGCAGCCCTACCAGGGGGGCTTACGAGCAGTACTTC

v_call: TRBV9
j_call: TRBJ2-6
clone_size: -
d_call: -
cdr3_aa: CASSVPQTRTGANVLTF
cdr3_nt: TGTGCCAGCAGCGTCCCCCAGACACGTACTGGGGCCAACGTCCTGACTTTC

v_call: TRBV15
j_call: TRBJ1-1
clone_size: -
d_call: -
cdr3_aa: CATSRDQGNTEAFF
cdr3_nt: TGTGCCACCAGCAGAGATCAGGGTAACACTGAAGCTTTCTTT

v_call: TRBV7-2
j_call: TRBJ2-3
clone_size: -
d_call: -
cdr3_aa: CASSLAQGRVTDTQYF
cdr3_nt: TGTGCCAGCAGCTTAGCTCAGGGGAGAGTTACAGATACGCAGTATTTT

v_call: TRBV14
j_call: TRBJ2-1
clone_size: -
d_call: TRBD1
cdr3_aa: CASSQDEGALGHNEQFF
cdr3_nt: TGTGCCAGCAGCCAAGATGAGGGGGCTTTAGGCCACAATGAGCAGTTCTTC

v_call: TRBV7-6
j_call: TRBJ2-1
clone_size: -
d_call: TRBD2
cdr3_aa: CASSLRLAGEEQFF
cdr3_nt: TGTGCCAGCAGCCTACGGCTAGCGGGAGAAGAGCAGTTCTTC

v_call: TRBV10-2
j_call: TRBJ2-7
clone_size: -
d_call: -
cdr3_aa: CASSESPYEQYF
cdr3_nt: TGCGCCAGCAGTGAGAGTCCATACGAGCAGTACTTC

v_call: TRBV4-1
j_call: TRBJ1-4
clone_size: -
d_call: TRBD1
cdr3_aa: CASSQGVRTGVEKLFF
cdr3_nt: TGCGCCAGCAGCCAAGGGGTTAGGACAGGGGTTGAAAAACTGTTTTTT

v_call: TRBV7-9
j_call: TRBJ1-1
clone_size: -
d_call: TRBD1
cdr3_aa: CASSLGGGGYGNTEAFF
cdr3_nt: TGTGCCAGCAGCTTAGGAGGGGGCGGTTACGGGAACACTGAAGCTTTCTTT

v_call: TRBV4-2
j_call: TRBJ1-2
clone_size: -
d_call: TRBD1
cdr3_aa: CASSQEGETGVLNYGYTF
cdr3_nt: TGTGCCAGCAGCCAAGAAGGGGAGACAGGGGTTCTTAACTATGGCTACACCTTC